This section outlines one T cell receptor beta chain sequence together with its context. Its antigen is unknown. As every portion of the isolated RNA was reverse transcribed, the sequencing read expressed TCRB transcripts. TCRdb keeps only in-frame clones here, not all; method: immunoSEQ multiplex PCR. The sample carries about 360,000 clones, roughly 12% recorded once. This record belongs to a study of beta chain features in type 1 diabetes. Turning to the study itself: All samples together contributed 100 million to 120 million sorted cells for examination. Study findings and constraints: Comparison showed that naive, central memory and Treg TCRB repertoires appeared more similar among patients than among healthy donors. The VDJ junctions of type 1 diabetes patients carried fewer insertions and more deletions.

Every donor provided one heparinised blood draw, which averaged approximately 120 mL. The V gene end was trimmed by 10 bases and the J gene end by 3 bases; junction bases not matched to a gene: 3. The CDR3 runs 14 residues. Looked up from germline, CDR1 is LNHDA and CDR2 is SQIVND (reference sequence). The TCR originated in a man between 18 and 29 years old in good health. The V gene is TRBV19, the J gene TRBJ2-1; 13 positions match TRBD2. The sample consisted of naive CD4+ T cells from blood. In DNA, the CDR3 is TGTGCCACCCGACTAGCGGGGGGCTACAATGAGCAGTTCTTC. It encodes CATRLAGGYNEQFF.